One and the same sample provided the 16 T cell receptor beta chains below, sequenced in a study of blood T cell repertoires in COVID-19. The method was immunoSEQ multiplex PCR; TCRdb's version includes in-frame clones alone and lacks a portion of them. The repertoire consists of roughly 330,000 clones, with 86% occurring once and the leading ten covering more than 9%. The specimen was PBMCs or T cells enriched from blood (not recorded which). The receptors shown here come from a woman in her late teens or twenties who had recovered from COVID-19.

The rearrangement links TRBV6-2 or TRBV6-3 to TRBJ1-5; 7 nucleotides line up with TRBD1. The CDR3 has 15 residues. Unmatched junction bases numbered 7, after V lost 5 bases and J lost 3 bases. Germline V lookup: CDR1 MNHEY, CDR2 SVGEGT. The CDR3 here is CASSRTGGFNQPQHF. The CDR3 DNA is TGTGCCAGCAGTCGGACAGGCGGCTTCAATCAGCCCCAGCATTTT.

This clone was found once. This chain uses TRBV18 with TRBJ1-1, with 9 bases lining up with TRBD1. With 0 bases clipped from V and 1 base from J, the junction kept 0 bases outside the gene matches. CDR1 is KGHSH, CDR2 LQKENI, per germline. This CDR3 contains 15 residues. The CDR3 DNA follows: TGTGCCAGCTCACCACCGACAGGGGGGAACACTGAAGCTTTCTTT. Translated: CASSPPTGGNTEAFF.

The CDR3 here is CASSPRRENTEAFF. CDR3 bases: TGTGCCAGCAGCCCCCGACGGGAAAACACTGAAGCTTTCTTT. This rearrangement joins TRBV9 to TRBJ1-1; D not certain. Trimming took off 4 bases at V and 2 bases at J, with 12 bases between the two ends. Germline lookup yields CDR1 SGDLS and CDR2 YYNGEE. The CDR3 extends over 14 amino acids.

This clone is a singleton in its sample. This sequence joins TRBV4-1 and TRBJ2-1; 9 nucleotides match TRBD2. Germline CDR1 MGHRA, CDR2 YSYEKL. Losses at the gene ends were 3 bases for V and 5 bases for J; bases not matched to a gene: 5. The length of the CDR3 is 15 residues. CDR3 bases: TGCGCCAGCAGCCAGACTAGCGGAAATCACAATGAGCAGTTCTTC. Its translation: CASSQTSGNHNEQFF.

The chain employs TRBV9 and TRBJ1-6; maybe TRBD1 (5 bases). CDR3 size: 15 residues. The V gene lost 0 bases and the J gene lost 3 bases, with 7 bases spanning the gap. CDR1 is SGDLS, CDR2 YYNGEE, per germline. CDR3 amino acids: CASSVGQNYNSPLHF. The CDR3 bases are TGTGCCAGCAGCGTAGGACAGAACTATAATTCACCCCTCCACTTT.

The chain employs TRBV7-9 and TRBJ2-5; 10 bases are a match to TRBD2. The V segment lost 0 bases and the J segment 5 bases; nucleotides outside the gene matches: 3. CDR1 SEHNR and CDR2 FQNEAQ come from the germline V gene (reference sequence). This CDR3 comprises 15 residues. CDR3 coding DNA: TGTGCCAGCAGCTTAGCTAGCGGGGGGACGGAGACCCAGTACTTC. Its protein is CASSLASGGTETQYF.

The chain combines TRBV18 with TRBJ1-2; the D is unclear. The CDR3 loop spans 16 amino acids. Trimming shortened V by 3 bases and J by 4 bases, and 18 bases separated the two germline ends. Germline V gives CDR1 KGHSH, CDR2 LQKENI. DNA of the CDR3: TGTGCCAGCTCACCCGCTGCCGGGTCCCGGAGCTATGGCTACACCTTC. This translates into CASSPAAGSRSYGYTF.

V is TRBV30 and J is TRBJ1-6; D is unresolved. The germline V gene encodes CDR1 GTSNPN and CDR2 SVGIG (reference sequence). Trimming pared 3 bases from V and 1 base from J, leaving 16 bases between. The CDR3 extends over 17 amino acids. The CDR3 here is CAWSPPVGRSYNSPLHF. DNA for the CDR3: TGTGCCTGGAGCCCCCCGGTAGGGAGGTCCTATAATTCACCCCTCCACTTT.

The chain couples TRBV7-9 to TRBJ2-7, with D possibly matching TRBD2 (5 bases). Trimming cost V 8 bases and J 1 base, with 18 bases left between them. The V gene's germline CDR1 is SEHNR and CDR2 FQNEAQ (reference sequence). There are 15 residues in the CDR3. CDR3 sequence (DNA): TGTGCCAGCCAGTTCACGGACTCGAAATCCTACGAGCAGTACTTC. Encoded protein: CASQFTDSKSYEQYF.

The V and J genes are TRBV2 and TRBJ1-1, with D perhaps matching TRBD1 (6 bases). Germline assignment: CDR1 SNHLY and CDR2 FYNNEI. Trimming cost V 5 bases and J 0 bases, with 13 bases left between them. The CDR3 sequence is 15 residues long. The CDR3 protein is CASSRQEYLNTEAFF. The CDR3 DNA reads as TGTGCCAGCAGTAGACAGGAATATTTGAACACTGAAGCTTTCTTT.

The chain is built from TRBV28 and TRBJ1-2; TRBD1 matches 7 bases. The germline V gene has CDR1 MDHEN and CDR2 SYDVKM. V shed 6 bases and J 2 bases; nucleotides not matched to a gene: 6. This CDR3 region has 14 residues. The CDR3 reads CASSQGQQNYGYTF. As DNA, the CDR3 is TGTGCCAGCAGCCAGGGACAGCAAAACTATGGCTACACCTTC.

J is TRBJ2-7 and V is TRBV5-1; TRBD2 matches 7 bases. Germline V gene data show CDR1 as SGHRS and CDR2 as YFSETQ. This CDR3 is built from 16 residues. V dropped 5 bases and J dropped 2; count of bases not matched to a gene: 13. In DNA, the CDR3 is TGCGCCAGCAGTAAGCTAGCGGCAACAACAGCCTACGAGCAGTACTTC. This gives the protein CASSKLAATTAYEQYF.

The V call is TRBV13, the J call TRBJ2-5; 11 nucleotides agree with TRBD1. Per the germline V gene, CDR1 is PRHDT and CDR2 is FYEKMQ (reference sequence). This CDR3 has 16 residues. V shed 2 bases, J shed 5 bases, and the junction held 7 bases outside the gene matches. CDR3 sequence (DNA): TGTGCCAGCAGCTTACCTCCGGGACAGGGGGGGGAGACCCAGTACTTC. Its translation: CASSLPPGQGGETQYF.

The chain combines TRBV7-8 with TRBJ2-1; the D gene is possibly TRBD1 (5 bases). The V gene's germline CDR1 is SGHVS and CDR2 FQNEAQ. The V end lost 1 base, the J end lost 2 bases, and 6 bases lay between the germline ends. CDR3 length: 14 residues. DNA of the CDR3: TGTGCCAGCAGCTTAGGACAGACCTACAATGAGCAGTTCTTC. Its protein product is CASSLGQTYNEQFF.

The chain is built from TRBV7-6 and TRBJ1-1; weak D call: TRBD1 (6 bases). The ends were cut back, 6 bases at V and 1 base at J, with 15 bases in the middle. Per germline, CDR1 SGHVS and CDR2 FNYEAQ. This CDR3 region has 15 residues. The CDR3 region has the DNA TGTGCCAGCAGTAAGGTGGACAGCCGGAACACTGAAGCTTTCTTT. Its protein is CASSKVDSRNTEAFF.

This clone was seen once. This rearrangement joins TRBV20-1 to TRBJ1-1, with D perhaps matching TRBD1 (6 bases). Trimming took off 3 bases at V and 4 bases at J, with 15 bases between the two ends. This CDR3 region has 14 residues. Germline V lookup: CDR1 DFQATT, CDR2 SNEGSKA (reference sequence). This CDR3 is CSASILGAPTEAFF. The DNA for the CDR3 is TGCAGTGCTAGTATCTTGGGGGCTCCCACTGAAGCTTTCTTT.